The 22 T cell receptor beta chains presented below share a single source sample, sequenced in a study of cytomegalovirus exposure and HLA in healthy donors (TCRdb year 2017). The library was generated by the immunoSEQ multiplex PCR assay. For the multiplex PCR, a mixture combining 60 forward primers for TCR Vbeta segments and 13 reverse primers for TCR Jbeta segments was used. TCRdb took over this immuneACCESS table, retaining in-frame rearrangements with V and J assigned. Such tables are incomplete; in checked studies, under half of the missing clones stem from an unresolved V gene, and the remainder is unexplained. This sample has some 150,000 clones in its table, and around 74% of those were observed once. Of the sample, 5% to 6.5% is held by the ten largest clones. What was sequenced was PBMCs. Source of these receptors: a man between 45 and 60 years old in good health and CMV-seropositive.

The count of this clone is one. This chain links TRBV7-9 with TRBJ1-2; D ambiguous. Germline V gene sequence: CDR1 SEHNR, CDR2 FQNEAQ (reference sequence). V lost 5 bases, J lost 3 bases, and 7 bases lay in between. The CDR3 is made up of 12 amino acids. Here the CDR3 reads CASSPFHYGYTF. In nucleotides, the CDR3 is TGTGCCAGCAGCCCCTTTCACTATGGCTACACCTTC.

The chain employs TRBV4-1 and TRBJ2-1, with 10 bases lining up with TRBD2. The CDR3 is made up of 19 amino acids. Germline CDR1 reads MGHRA; CDR2 reads YSYEKL. Losses at the gene ends were 0 bases for V and 8 bases for J; bases not matched to a gene: 16. CDR3 region: CASSQDRLAGPNWMDEQFF. CDR3 DNA: TGCGCCAGCAGCCAAGATCGACTAGCGGGTCCAAATTGGATGGATGAGCAGTTCTTC.

V gene TRBV2 combines with J gene TRBJ2-1, with unresolved D. This CDR3 comprises 12 residues. The V gene lost 6 bases and the J gene lost 11 bases, with 14 bases spanning the gap. Germline CDR1 reads SNHLY; CDR2 reads FYNNEI. CDR3 nucleotides: TGTGCCAGCAGCCCCGTTTGGCTGCAGCAGTTCTTC. Protein product: CASSPVWLQQFF.

The CDR3 nucleotides read TGTGCCACCAGCAGAGATATTGGCAGGGTTGATGGCTACACCTTC. It translates to CATSRDIGRVDGYTF. V usage is TRBV15 and J usage is TRBJ1-2; D might be TRBD1 (5 bases). The V gene's germline CDR1 is LNHNV and CDR2 YYDKDF (reference sequence). CDR3 length: 15 residues. V gave up 0 bases and J gave up 6 bases, with 14 bases separating them.

The chain links TRBV5-1 to TRBJ2-3, with D perhaps TRBD1 (6 bases). CDR3 length: 14 amino acids. The germline gives CDR1 SGHRS, CDR2 YFSETQ. The ends were cut back, 9 bases at V and 6 bases at J, with 20 bases in the middle. The CDR3 loop is CATRQERSIDTQYF. CDR3 bases: TGCGCCACCAGACAGGAGCGATCTATTGATACGCAGTATTTT.

This sequence joins TRBV7-9 and TRBJ2-7; D is unresolved. The CDR3 totals 12 residues. Deletions cut 5 bases from V and 3 bases from J, with 8 bases between. Germline V gives CDR1 SEHNR, CDR2 FQNEAQ (reference sequence). CDR3 sequence reads: CASSPTGYEQYF. DNA of the CDR3: TGTGCCAGCAGCCCCACTGGCTACGAGCAGTACTTC.

The chain combines TRBV25-1 with TRBJ2-4, with D possibly TRBD1 on 5 matching bases. The CDR3 is 12 residues long. V was shortened by 2 bases and J by 9 bases, with 8 bases between the two germline ends. In germline, CDR1 is MGHDK, CDR2 SYGVNS. The CDR3 DNA reads as TGTGCCAGCAGTGAAAGGGGAAGCATTCAGTACTTC. Its protein is CASSERGSIQYF.

This clone is deemed medium-sized. The chain is built from TRBV11-2 and TRBJ2-6; no reliable D call. V lost 1 base and J 0 bases, leaving 4 bases between the germline ends. Germline V gene data show CDR1 as SGHAT and CDR2 as FQNNGV. This CDR3 comprises 15 residues. CDR3 DNA: TGTGCCAGCAGCTTAGCAGGCTCTGGGGCCAACGTCCTGACTTTC. Amino acid sequence: CASSLAGSGANVLTF.

The rearrangement joins TRBV18 to TRBJ2-1; TRBD2 is a possible D gene (6 bases). CDR3 length equals 11 residues. Trimming removed 2 bases at V and 10 bases at J, with 6 bases between. The germline CDR1 and CDR2 sequences are KGHSH and LQKENI. As DNA, the CDR3 is TGTGCCAGCTCACCAGCGGGAGAGCAGTTCTTC. Amino acids: CASSPAGEQFF.

The chain couples TRBV21-1 to TRBJ2-7; the D segment call TRBD2 is taken from the table without a DNA check. TRBV21-1 is a pseudogene. The CDR3 extends over 14 amino acids. The CDR3 nucleotides are TGTGCCAGCAGCAAAGAAGAGGGAAACTACGAGCAGTACTTC. Protein product: CASSKEEGNYEQYF.

This clone was seen just once. The chain employs TRBV18 and TRBJ2-5; TRBD1 might be the D (5 bases). The length of the CDR3 is 15 residues. Looked up from germline, CDR1 is KGHSH and CDR2 is LQKENI. Deletions cut 6 bases from V and 5 bases from J, with 19 bases between. CDR3 region: CASSTQGRAGETQYF. In DNA, the CDR3 is TGTGCCAGCTCTACCCAGGGCAGGGCTGGGGAGACCCAGTACTTC. Full variable domain (rest looked up from reference TRBV18 and TRBJ2-5): NAGVMQNPRHLVRRRGQEARLRCSPMKGHSHVYWYRQLPEEGLKFMVYLQKENIIDESGMPKERFSAEFPKEGPSILRIQQVVRGDSAAYFCASSTQGRAGETQYFGPGTRLLVL.

The chain recombines TRBV27 with TRBJ2-3; D might be TRBD1 (6 bases). The germline V gene has CDR1 MNHEY and CDR2 SMNVEV (reference sequence). Between the trimmed V and J ends, which lost 5 bases and 2 bases, there was a span of 14 bases. The length of the CDR3 is 15 residues. CDR3 loop: CASSESQGDTDTQYF. For the CDR3, the DNA is TGTGCCAGCAGTGAATCACAGGGTGACACAGATACGCAGTATTTT.

The V gene is TRBV6-1, the J gene TRBJ2-1; a possible D gene is TRBD2 (6 bases). This CDR3 has 14 residues. Germline values: CDR1 MNHNS, CDR2 SASEGT. With 6 bases removed from V and 0 bases from J, the gap between germline ends came to 9 bases. The CDR3 coding sequence is TGTGCCAGCAGGCGGGGTAGCTCCTACAATGAGCAGTTCTTC. Translated: CASRRGSSYNEQFF.

The chain has TRBV28 and TRBJ2-7, with 7 bases matching TRBD1. Germline V gives CDR1 MDHEN, CDR2 SYDVKM. This CDR3 is built from 18 residues. The trim removed 8 bases at V and 2 bases at J, leaving 21 bases unmatched. Written as DNA, the CDR3 is TGTGCCAGCGACAAGCCGTTCCGCTACAGGGGCGCACCCTACGAGCAGTACTTC. Translating gives CASDKPFRYRGAPYEQYF.

In DNA, the CDR3 is TGTGCCAGCAGCGCGGACAGGGACGAGCAGTACTTC. It specifies CASSADRDEQYF. The chain carries TRBV7-9 and TRBJ2-5; TRBD1 aligns across 8 bases. Judging by the DNA end, TRBJ2-7 fits better; the J call may be wrong. CDR1 and CDR2 from the germline V gene are SEHNR and FQNEAQ (reference sequence). The CDR3 has 12 amino acids.

The sample holds a few counts of this clone. The chain employs TRBV4-2 and TRBJ2-2, with 9 bases lining up with TRBD2. Germline trimming cut 4 bases from V and 5 bases from J; bases unmatched to any gene: 5. CDR1 is LGHNA, CDR2 YNFKEQ, per germline. The CDR3 spans 15 residues. CDR3 coding DNA: TGTGCCAGCAGCCCAGCGGGAGGCGTAACCGGGGAGCTGTTTTTT. It translates to CASSPAGGVTGELFF.

The chain is built from TRBV28 and TRBJ2-5, with 10 bases lining up with TRBD2. V shed 7 bases and J 6 bases; nucleotides not matched to a gene: 11. The CDR3 is 15 amino acids. The germline CDR1 and CDR2 sequences are MDHEN and SYDVKM. The CDR3, as DNA: TGTGCCAGCATTCCGGAGCGGGAGGGCCGAAAGACCCAGTACTTC. Its translation: CASIPEREGRKTQYF.

V is TRBV10-3 and J is TRBJ1-3; D is possibly TRBD1 (5 bases). The V and J ends lost 7 bases and 6 bases respectively, with 16 bases between them. The CDR3 runs 14 residues. The germline V gene encodes CDR1 ENHRY and CDR2 SYGVKD. CDR3 nucleotides: TGTGCCATCAAGGCATCAGGGAAGGAAAACACCATATATTTT. It yields the protein CAIKASGKENTIYF.

This clone was seen more than once but under ten times. A junction boundary mismatches the germline segment, possibly from a read error. This chain connects TRBV5-8 to TRBJ2-7; D is unresolved. Germline-derived CDR1 and CDR2 are SGHTS and YDEGEE. The CDR3 is made up of 12 amino acids. For the CDR3, the DNA is TGTGCCAGCAGCCTGGGCGCTGGGCGTCTCACCTTC. This gives the protein CASSLGAGRLTF. The entire variable domain, with the rest obtained from reference TRBV5-8 and TRBJ2-7, is as follows: EAGVTQSPTHLIKTRGQQATLRCSPISGHTSVYWYQQALGLGLQFLLWYDEGEERNRGNFPPRFSGRQFPNYSSELNVNALELEDSALYLCASSLGAGRLTFGPGTRLTVT.

The chain employs TRBV5-1 and TRBJ2-5; D possibly corresponds to TRBD1 (6 bases). Trimming removed 4 bases from V and 4 bases from J, with 11 bases in between. The length of the CDR3 is 13 residues. The germline V gene has CDR1 SGHRS and CDR2 YFSETQ. Written as DNA, the CDR3 is TGCGCCAGCAGCCAACTAGGGGGAGAGACCCAGTACTTC. This translates into CASSQLGGETQYF.

The J gene is TRBJ1-1, the V gene TRBV7-3; no definite D call. This CDR3 spans 13 amino acids. V lost 3 bases and J lost 2, with 7 bases in between. In germline, CDR1 is SGHTA, CDR2 FQGTGA. The CDR3 is CASSFYGNTEAFF. The CDR3 nucleotides read TGTGCCAGCAGCTTCTACGGTAACACTGAAGCTTTCTTT.

This clone was detected a few times. The chain has TRBV11-2 and TRBJ2-3; 8 bases are a match to TRBD2. Germline assignment: CDR1 SGHAT and CDR2 FQNNGV. V lost 1 base and J lost 3; bases outside the gene matches: 3. The CDR3 runs 15 residues. The CDR3: CASSLAGRGTDTQYF. In DNA form, the CDR3 reads TGTGCCAGCAGCTTAGCCGGGAGGGGGACAGATACGCAGTATTTT.